This T cell receptor beta chain was documented in a study of CD8+ T cells in alopecia areata. Study-level background: At a dose of 5 to 10 mg twice daily, oral tofacitinib was given to treated patients. Overall study results and limits: In blood and scalp, many expanded lesional clones persisted during tofacitinib.

With respect to this clone: Its target is unknown.

Treatment given: oral pan-JAK inhibitor, 5-10 mg twice daily. Punch biopsies of lesional scalp, plus peripheral blood, were taken from alopecia areata patients. CDR1 is MNHEY, CDR2 SVGAGI, per germline. The CDR3 has 14 residues. V lost 4 bases and J lost 4, with 13 bases in between. In each case, RNA was isolated and then reverse transcribed into cDNA as the sequencing template. The repertoire was sequenced with immunoSEQ multiplex PCR; TCRdb's copy has only in-frame clones and lacks some. The table has about 170,000 clones, roughly 50% seen once. V usage is TRBV6-5 and J usage is TRBJ1-1; D is unresolved. This receptor was identified in a human donor with alopecia areata. The specimen was CD4+ T cells sorted from blood, collected at roughly week 58, from a patient treated with tofacitinib. CDR3 residues: CASSSTLESTEAFF. CDR3 sequence (DNA): TGTGCCAGCAGTTCCACACTTGAGTCCACTGAAGCTTTCTTT.